This T cell receptor beta chain was observed in a study of T cell changes during pregnancy in multiple sclerosis. Some clones are missing from TCRdb's copy, which holds only in-frame ones; the method was immunoSEQ multiplex PCR. The table shows about 80,000 clones, with 85% to 95% occurring only once. This CDR3 comprises 14 residues. The germline V and J ends were trimmed by 2 bases and 0 bases, with 7 bases remaining between them. The germline V gene encodes CDR1 SGHVS and CDR2 FQNEAQ. This specimen was peripheral blood, taken after pregnancy. The TCR sequence derives from a female donor in good health, enrolled as a control in a pregnancy study. The rearrangement links TRBV7-8 to TRBJ1-1; the D is unclear. The CDR3 region is CASSLQEMNTEAFF. The DNA for the CDR3 is TGTGCCAGCAGCTTACAGGAAATGAACACTGAAGCTTTCTTT.